The table lists the clone carrying this TCR beta chain with a few counts. Its antigen is unidentified. The sample is drawn from a study of vaccination and CD4 T cells after COVID-19. Study as a whole: Control cultures were supplied with a CEFX pool, an HIV-1 Nef pool, or no peptide at all.

Sequencing of the DNA from cultured CD4+ T cells was carried out with the Oncomine TCR Beta short-read assay. The source of extracted genomic DNA was cultured CD4+ T cells. Each CDR3 protein is one row after TCRdb ran MiXCR on the PCR reads. The sample has about 17,000 distinct CDR3 sequences; over 30% are singletons. V lost 0 bases, J lost 10 bases, and 13 bases lay in between. The germline V gene encodes CDR1 SGHVS and CDR2 FQNEAQ. The CDR3 is 15 amino acids. As to treatment: roughly 10-day PBMC culture with coronavirus spike peptide pools or control peptides (ViraFEST assay). After 10 days of culture, CD4+ T cells were negatively selected.

The receptor was isolated from a human donor who had recovered from COVID-19. The chain uses TRBV7-8 and TRBJ1-6; D is possibly TRBD1 (5 bases). The sample taken for sequencing was CD4+ T cells from blood, cultured in vitro. The CDR3 region is CASSLAVTGGSPLHF. CDR3 DNA: TGTGCCAGCAGCTTAGCAGTAACAGGCGGGTCACCCCTCCACTTT.